Listed here are 5 T cell receptor beta chains from one sample, sequenced in a study of cytomegalovirus exposure and HLA in healthy donors. Both 60 Vbeta primers and 13 Jbeta primers went into the PCR. Sequenced by immunoSEQ multiplex PCR; TCRdb stores in-frame clones only, minus some. The table includes 150,000 to 170,000 clones, approximately 77% detected once. What was sequenced was PBMCs. Source of these receptors: a man aged 18 to 29 in good health and CMV-seronegative.

The gene calls are TRBV9 and TRBJ2-1; 10 positions match TRBD1. With V trimmed by 1 base and J by 5 bases, 3 bases remained unmatched. Germline assignment: CDR1 SGDLS and CDR2 YYNGEE. The CDR3 runs to 15 residues. The CDR3 DNA follows: TGTGCCAGCAGCGTAAGGGACAGGGGCCACAATGAGCAGTTCTTC. It yields the protein CASSVRDRGHNEQFF.

The rearrangement uses TRBV9 and TRBJ2-7, with 10 positions matching TRBD1. The V gene's germline CDR1 is SGDLS and CDR2 YYNGEE. The CDR3 totals 15 residues. V dropped 0 bases and J dropped 7; count of bases not matched to a gene: 7. CDR3 region: CASSVGDRGRLEQYF. The CDR3, as DNA: TGTGCCAGCAGCGTAGGAGACAGGGGGCGCTTGGAGCAGTACTTC.

This clone was observed a single time. The chain links TRBV2 to TRBJ2-3; TRBD1 aligns across 7 bases. V lost 4 bases to trimming and J lost 5 bases; unmatched junction nucleotides: 3. Germline V gives CDR1 SNHLY, CDR2 FYNNEI. CDR3 length equals 13 residues. The CDR3 DNA reads TGTGCCAGCAGTGGACAGGGCGGAGATACGCAGTATTTT. Translating it yields CASSGQGGDTQYF.

The chain couples TRBV4-3 to TRBJ2-7; possibly TRBD2 for D (6 bases). Trimming removed 0 bases at V and 2 bases at J, with 14 bases between. CDR3 size: 16 residues. Germline-derived CDR1 and CDR2 are LGHNA and YSLEER. Here the CDR3 reads CASSQEFRGLTYEQYF. The CDR3, as DNA: TGCGCCAGCAGCCAAGAGTTTCGGGGACTCACCTACGAGCAGTACTTC.

This rearrangement joins TRBV6-6 to TRBJ2-3, with 9 bases identical to TRBD1. Germline-derived CDR1 and CDR2 are MNHNY and SVGAGI (reference sequence). The ends lost 4 bases at V and 3 bases at J; junction bases unmatched: 8. The CDR3 runs to 16 residues. CDR3 in DNA: TGTGCCAGCAGTTTGGGACAGGGACTGGGTACAGATACGCAGTATTTT. It is translated as CASSLGQGLGTDTQYF.